This is a list of T cell receptor beta chains from one sample in a study of cytomegalovirus exposure and HLA in healthy donors. This table comes from immunoSEQ multiplex PCR, and its TCRdb copy is limited to in-frame clones, with some not included. In the table there are 120,000 or so clones, roughly 95% of which are singletons. Sequenced input: PBMCs. The receptors derive from a young man in good health and CMV-seronegative. CDR3s include the opening cysteine and the closing phenylalanine or tryptophan. Fields, in order: V gene, clone size, J gene, D gene, CDR3 DNA, CDR3 protein. A D gene is named only where the DNA matches it firmly. Rows may omit the clone size; those that give it use once, few, many or a size class.

v_call: TRBV6-5
clone_size: .
j_call: TRBJ2-7
d_call: .
cdr3_nt: TGTGCCAGCAGTTCGGACTGGAGCTCCTACGAGCAGTACTTC
cdr3_aa: CASSSDWSSYEQYF

v_call: TRBV29-1
clone_size: .
j_call: TRBJ2-2
d_call: .
cdr3_nt: TGCAGCGTTGAACAGGGAAATACCGGGGAGCTGTTTTTT
cdr3_aa: CSVEQGNTGELFF

v_call: TRBV9
clone_size: .
j_call: TRBJ2-1
d_call: TRBD1
cdr3_nt: TGTGCCAGCAGCGACAACCGGGACAGGGGGTTCAGCAATGAGCAGTTCTTC
cdr3_aa: CASSDNRDRGFSNEQFF

v_call: TRBV7-3
clone_size: .
j_call: TRBJ2-1
d_call: .
cdr3_nt: TGTGCCAGCAGCTTAGGGGCGGCCAATGAGCAGTTCTTC
cdr3_aa: CASSLGAANEQFF

v_call: TRBV5-4
clone_size: .
j_call: TRBJ2-1
d_call: TRBD2
cdr3_nt: TGTGCCAGCAGCTCTAGCGGGAGCGCCTACAATGAGCAGTTCTTC
cdr3_aa: CASSSSGSAYNEQFF

v_call: TRBV7-9
clone_size: .
j_call: TRBJ2-3
d_call: .
cdr3_nt: TGTGCCAGCAGCCTCACTAGCAGGAGCTCCACAGATACGCAGTATTTT
cdr3_aa: CASSLTSRSSTDTQYF

v_call: TRBV28
clone_size: .
j_call: TRBJ2-1
d_call: TRBD2
cdr3_nt: TGTGCCAGCAGTTTAAGCCTAGCGGGAGCAAATGAGCAGTTCTTC
cdr3_aa: CASSLSLAGANEQFF

v_call: TRBV4-3
clone_size: .
j_call: TRBJ1-1
d_call: .
cdr3_nt: TGCGCCAGCAGCCAAGGGGGGCTGAACACTGAAGCTTTCTTT
cdr3_aa: CASSQGGLNTEAFF

v_call: TRBV5-5
clone_size: .
j_call: TRBJ2-7
d_call: .
cdr3_nt: TGTGCCAGCAGCCCGCTTTCAAGCGGCCTGAAGTACGAGCAGTACTTC
cdr3_aa: CASSPLSSGLKYEQYF

v_call: TRBV15
clone_size: .
j_call: TRBJ1-1
d_call: TRBD1
cdr3_nt: TGTGCCACCAGCAGTCCCGCGACAGGGGAAGGGGGCACTGAAGCTTTCTTT
cdr3_aa: CATSSPATGEGGTEAFF

v_call: TRBV7-9
clone_size: .
j_call: TRBJ1-1
d_call: TRBD1
cdr3_nt: TGTGCCAGCAGCTTTCCCCGGGACAGGGGAATGGAAGCTTTCTTT
cdr3_aa: CASSFPRDRGMEAFF

v_call: TRBV5-4
clone_size: .
j_call: TRBJ2-7
d_call: TRBD2
cdr3_nt: TGTGCCAGCACCCGGGAGGGCCAGTCCTACGAGCAGTACTTC
cdr3_aa: CASTREGQSYEQYF

v_call: TRBV4-3
clone_size: .
j_call: TRBJ2-5
d_call: .
cdr3_nt: TGCGCCAGCAGCCAAGATCGATCTACAGGCAGTAGTACCCAGTACTTC
cdr3_aa: CASSQDRSTGSSTQYF

v_call: TRBV30
clone_size: .
j_call: TRBJ2-1
d_call: .
cdr3_nt: TGTGCCTGGAGTGGGAGGACTCCCTACAATGAGCAGTTCTTC
cdr3_aa: CAWSGRTPYNEQFF

v_call: TRBV11-3
clone_size: .
j_call: TRBJ1-2
d_call: TRBD1
cdr3_nt: TGTGCCAGCAGCTCCCGGGACAGGGTTGGCTACACCTTC
cdr3_aa: CASSSRDRVGYTF

v_call: TRBV25-1
clone_size: .
j_call: TRBJ1-2
d_call: TRBD1
cdr3_nt: TGTGCCAGCAGTGGCAGGGGGACAGGGGGTGGCTACACCTTC
cdr3_aa: CASSGRGTGGGYTF

v_call: TRBV7-4
clone_size: .
j_call: TRBJ2-5
d_call: TRBD1
cdr3_nt: TGTGCCAGCAGCGCCAAGGACAGGGGGGAGACCCAGTACTTC
cdr3_aa: CASSAKDRGETQYF

v_call: TRBV11-3
clone_size: .
j_call: TRBJ1-1
d_call: .
cdr3_nt: TGTGCCAGCAGTACAGGGCACACTGAAGCTTTCTTT
cdr3_aa: CASSTGHTEAFF

v_call: TRBV11-2
clone_size: .
j_call: TRBJ1-1
d_call: TRBD1
cdr3_nt: TGTGCCAGCAGCTTAGGGACAGGTGAAGACACTGAAGCTTTCTTT
cdr3_aa: CASSLGTGEDTEAFF

v_call: TRBV7-7
clone_size: .
j_call: TRBJ2-7
d_call: TRBD2
cdr3_nt: TGTGCTAGCATCCCCATTAGCGGGAGGAAAGGGTTC
cdr3_aa: CASIPISGRKGF

v_call: TRBV6-5
clone_size: .
j_call: TRBJ2-7
d_call: .
cdr3_nt: TGTGCCAGCAGTTACTCACTGAACTACGAGCAGTACTTC
cdr3_aa: CASSYSLNYEQYF

v_call: TRBV7-9
clone_size: .
j_call: TRBJ1-1
d_call: .
cdr3_nt: TGTGCCAGCAGCTTAGCGGGAGGACCTGGGGCTTTCTTT
cdr3_aa: CASSLAGGPGAFF

v_call: TRBV28
clone_size: .
j_call: TRBJ1-1
d_call: .
cdr3_nt: TGTGCCAGCACTCCGCAGACGGCGGTGGACACTGAAGCTTTCTTT
cdr3_aa: CASTPQTAVDTEAFF

v_call: TRBV28
clone_size: once
j_call: TRBJ2-3
d_call: .
cdr3_nt: TGTGCCAGCAGTCCCATAGCGCTTTTGGGCACAGATACGCAGTATTTT
cdr3_aa: CASSPIALLGTDTQYF

v_call: TRBV4-3
clone_size: .
j_call: TRBJ2-1
d_call: TRBD2
cdr3_nt: TGCGCCAGCAGCCAAGAGGCCGGGGTAGCGGGAGGTAAGGACAATGAGCAGTTCTTC
cdr3_aa: CASSQEAGVAGGKDNEQFF

v_call: TRBV7-3
clone_size: .
j_call: TRBJ2-2
d_call: TRBD2
cdr3_nt: TGTGCCAGCAGCTTAAGTCGACTAGCGGGATACACCGGGGAGCTGTTTTTT
cdr3_aa: CASSLSRLAGYTGELFF

v_call: TRBV4-3
clone_size: .
j_call: TRBJ1-1
d_call: .
cdr3_nt: TGCGCCAGCAGCCAGAGGATGAGCAGAAGGGGTGCTTTCTTT
cdr3_aa: CASSQRMSRRGAFF

v_call: TRBV7-2
clone_size: .
j_call: TRBJ2-5
d_call: TRBD2
cdr3_nt: TGTGCCAGCAGCTTGACTAGCGGAACCCAAGAGACCCAGTACTTC
cdr3_aa: CASSLTSGTQETQYF

v_call: TRBV19
clone_size: .
j_call: TRBJ1-5
d_call: TRBD1
cdr3_nt: TGTGCCAGTAGTTTGGACAGGGGGCGACAGCCCCAGCATTTT
cdr3_aa: CASSLDRGRQPQHF

v_call: TRBV19
clone_size: once
j_call: TRBJ2-3
d_call: TRBD2
cdr3_nt: TGTGCCAGTAGCATGACTAGCGGTTCAGCAGATACGCAGTATTTT
cdr3_aa: CASSMTSGSADTQYF

v_call: TRBV27
clone_size: .
j_call: TRBJ2-7
d_call: TRBD2
cdr3_nt: TGTGCCAGCAGTTTAGGTGGGAGGGGTTACGAGCAGTACTTC
cdr3_aa: CASSLGGRGYEQYF

v_call: TRBV6-1
clone_size: .
j_call: TRBJ1-2
d_call: .
cdr3_nt: TGTGCCAGCAGTGACGAAGCCCGACTGGTTTATGGCTACACCTTC
cdr3_aa: CASSDEARLVYGYTF

v_call: TRBV2
clone_size: few
j_call: TRBJ2-4
d_call: .
cdr3_nt: TGTGCCAGCAGTGAAATAGGGGTCAAAAACATTCAGTACTTC
cdr3_aa: CASSEIGVKNIQYF

v_call: TRBV28
clone_size: .
j_call: TRBJ2-3
d_call: TRBD1
cdr3_nt: TGTGCCAGCAGTCTCTACGGACAGGGTGGAACAGATACGCAGTATTTT
cdr3_aa: CASSLYGQGGTDTQYF

v_call: TRBV7-9
clone_size: .
j_call: TRBJ2-5
d_call: .
cdr3_nt: TGTGCCAGCAGCTTATTGGGGGAGGACCAGTACTTC
cdr3_aa: CASSLLGEDQYF

v_call: TRBV11-2
clone_size: once
j_call: TRBJ1-1
d_call: TRBD1
cdr3_nt: TGTGCCAGCAGCGGGCAAGAAAGGACAGGGGGGCGTCTGAACACTGAAGCTTTCTTT
cdr3_aa: CASSGQERTGGRLNTEAFF

v_call: TRBV15
clone_size: .
j_call: TRBJ2-7
d_call: TRBD1
cdr3_nt: TGTGCCACCAGCAGAGCCGGGACAGGGGACTACGAGCAGTACTTC
cdr3_aa: CATSRAGTGDYEQYF

v_call: TRBV21-1
clone_size: .
j_call: TRBJ1-2
d_call: .
cdr3_nt: TGTGCCAGCAGCCTACGCCCCGGGACAGTGTGGCGAAATGGCTACACCTTC
cdr3_aa: CASSLRPGTVWRNGYTF

v_call: TRBV14
clone_size: .
j_call: TRBJ1-5
d_call: .
cdr3_nt: TGTGCCAGCAGCCAAGATAAAGAGGGGCAGGGGAATCAGCCCCAGCATTTT
cdr3_aa: CASSQDKEGQGNQPQHF

v_call: TRBV18
clone_size: once
j_call: TRBJ2-3
d_call: TRBD1
cdr3_nt: TGTGCCAGCTCACCCGGGACAGGGCTATCGCAGTATTTT
cdr3_aa: CASSPGTGLSQYF

v_call: TRBV30
clone_size: .
j_call: TRBJ2-7
d_call: .
cdr3_nt: TGTGCCTGGCAACGGGGCTACGAGCAGTACTTC
cdr3_aa: CAWQRGYEQYF

v_call: TRBV30
clone_size: .
j_call: TRBJ1-5
d_call: TRBD1
cdr3_nt: TGTGCCTGGAGTCGGGGACAGGGAAGTCAGCCCCAGCATTTT
cdr3_aa: CAWSRGQGSQPQHF

v_call: TRBV27
clone_size: .
j_call: TRBJ2-7
d_call: TRBD2
cdr3_nt: TGTGCCAGCAGTTTACGGGGGAGGGCCTACGAGCAGTACTTT
cdr3_aa: CASSLRGRAYEQYF

v_call: TRBV9
clone_size: .
j_call: TRBJ2-7
d_call: .
cdr3_nt: TGTGCCAGCAGCGTAGGAACAGGAGCCTACGAGCAGTACTTC
cdr3_aa: CASSVGTGAYEQYF

v_call: TRBV5-6
clone_size: once
j_call: TRBJ2-7
d_call: TRBD1
cdr3_nt: TGTGCCAGCAGCTTGGCCGTTTTGGGACAGGGTGCAGAGCAGTACTTC
cdr3_aa: CASSLAVLGQGAEQYF

v_call: TRBV11-2
clone_size: .
j_call: TRBJ2-3
d_call: .
cdr3_nt: TGTGCCAGCAGCCCACGACAGGCCCCAGGGGCAGATACGCAGTATTTT
cdr3_aa: CASSPRQAPGADTQYF

v_call: TRBV7-6
clone_size: .
j_call: TRBJ1-1
d_call: .
cdr3_nt: TGTGCCAGCAGCTTAGGGCGGGGGCTGAACACTGAAGCTTTCTTT
cdr3_aa: CASSLGRGLNTEAFF

v_call: TRBV9
clone_size: once
j_call: TRBJ2-1
d_call: .
cdr3_nt: TGTGCCAGCAGCGTAGTGGGGGGGCTTTCCTACAATGAGCAGTTCTTC
cdr3_aa: CASSVVGGLSYNEQFF

v_call: TRBV30
clone_size: .
j_call: TRBJ1-1
d_call: TRBD1
cdr3_nt: TGTGCCTGGAGTCCGGGACAGGGGGCTACTGAAGCTTTCTTT
cdr3_aa: CAWSPGQGATEAFF

v_call: TRBV10-3
clone_size: .
j_call: TRBJ1-5
d_call: .
cdr3_nt: TGTGCCTCCTGGGGGGGGAGCAATCAGCCCCAGCATTTT
cdr3_aa: CASWGGSNQPQHF

v_call: TRBV5-4
clone_size: .
j_call: TRBJ2-2
d_call: TRBD1
cdr3_nt: TGTGCCAGCAGCTTGTCGGGACAGGGAATCACCGGGGAGCTGTTTTTT
cdr3_aa: CASSLSGQGITGELFF

v_call: TRBV29-1
clone_size: .
j_call: TRBJ2-1
d_call: TRBD1
cdr3_nt: TGCAGCGAAACTTTTACCGGGACAGGGGGGGACCACAATGAGCAGTTCTTC
cdr3_aa: CSETFTGTGGDHNEQFF